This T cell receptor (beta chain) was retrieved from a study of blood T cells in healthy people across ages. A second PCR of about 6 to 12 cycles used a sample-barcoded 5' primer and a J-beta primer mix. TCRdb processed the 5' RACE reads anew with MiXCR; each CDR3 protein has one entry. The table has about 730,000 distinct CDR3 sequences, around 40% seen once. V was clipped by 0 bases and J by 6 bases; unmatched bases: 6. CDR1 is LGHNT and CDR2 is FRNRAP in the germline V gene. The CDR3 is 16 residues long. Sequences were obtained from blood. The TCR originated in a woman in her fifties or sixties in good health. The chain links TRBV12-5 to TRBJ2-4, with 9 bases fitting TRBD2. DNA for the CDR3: TGTGCTAGTGGTTTGGTGGCTAGCGGGAATTTAAACATTCAGTACTTC. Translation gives CASGLVASGNLNIQYF.